This TCR beta chain was observed in a study of graft-versus-host responses after intestinal transplantation. Turning to the study itself: Transplant recipients had multivisceral, liver-intestinal, or isolated intestinal grafts. Tacrolimus plus steroids were given to all recipients for roughly three years, preceded by anti-thymocyte globulin induction.

Study results and caveats: Recipient marrow contained GvH clones, some of which appeared first in ileum or blood.

This CDR3 region has 18 residues. In germline, CDR1 is MGHRA, CDR2 YSYEKL. Losses at the gene ends were 3 bases for V and 2 bases for J; bases not matched to a gene: 11. This table comes from immunoSEQ multiplex PCR, and its TCRdb copy is limited to in-frame clones, with some not included. The table has tens of thousands of clones, 85% to 95% seen once. This clone occurred a few times. Its cognate antigen is unknown. The chain employs TRBV4-1 and TRBJ2-5; 11 bases fit TRBD2. The sequencing used unstimulated CD8+ T cells sorted from spleen or lymph node cells, collected before transplant. The sequence came from a human donor who was the organ donor for an intestinal transplant. This chain's CDR3 is CASSHRPTSGAVQETQYF. The DNA for the CDR3 is TGCGCCAGCAGCCACAGACCGACTAGCGGGGCGGTACAAGAGACCCAGTACTTC.